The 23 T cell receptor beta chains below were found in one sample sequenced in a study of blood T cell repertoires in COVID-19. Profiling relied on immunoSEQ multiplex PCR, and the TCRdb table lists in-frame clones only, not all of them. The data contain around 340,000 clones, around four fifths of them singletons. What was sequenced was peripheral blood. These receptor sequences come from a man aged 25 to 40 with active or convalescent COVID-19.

The CDR3: CASSYPGGEYGYTF. In nucleotides, the CDR3 is TGTGCCAGCAGTTATCCAGGGGGAGAGTATGGCTACACCTTC. The chain employs TRBV6-2 or TRBV6-3 and TRBJ1-2; TRBD1 agrees at 7 bases. The CDR3 runs to 14 residues. Trimming at V came to 3 bases and at J to 5 bases, leaving 6 bases not matched to a gene. Germline assignment: CDR1 MNHEY and CDR2 SVGEGT.

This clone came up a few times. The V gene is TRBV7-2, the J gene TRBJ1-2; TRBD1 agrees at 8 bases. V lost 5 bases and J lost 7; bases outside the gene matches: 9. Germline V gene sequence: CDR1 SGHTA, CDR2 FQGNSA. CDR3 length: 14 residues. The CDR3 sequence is CASSIQGALSGYTF. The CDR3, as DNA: TGTGCCAGCAGCATCCAGGGGGCCTTGAGTGGCTACACCTTC.

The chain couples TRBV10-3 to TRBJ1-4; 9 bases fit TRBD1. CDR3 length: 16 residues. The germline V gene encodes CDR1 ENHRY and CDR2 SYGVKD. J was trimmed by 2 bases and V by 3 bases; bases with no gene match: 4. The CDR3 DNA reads TGTGCCATCAGTGACGACAGGGGGGCTACTAATGAAAAACTGTTTTTT. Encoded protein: CAISDDRGATNEKLFF.

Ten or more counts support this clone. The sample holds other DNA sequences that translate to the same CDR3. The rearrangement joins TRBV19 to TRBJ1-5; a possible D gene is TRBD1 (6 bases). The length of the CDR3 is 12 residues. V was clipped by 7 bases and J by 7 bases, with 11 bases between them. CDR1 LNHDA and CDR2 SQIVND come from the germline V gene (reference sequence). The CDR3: CASNRVGQPQHF. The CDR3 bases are TGTGCCAGTAACAGGGTGGGGCAGCCCCAGCATTTT.

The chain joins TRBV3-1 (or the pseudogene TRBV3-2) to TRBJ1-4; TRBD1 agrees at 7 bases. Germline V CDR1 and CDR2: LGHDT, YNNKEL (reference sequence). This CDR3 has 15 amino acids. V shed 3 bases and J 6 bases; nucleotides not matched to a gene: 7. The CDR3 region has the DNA TGTGCCAGCAGCCATTACGGACAGGAGGATGAAAAACTGTTTTTT. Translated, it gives CASSHYGQEDEKLFF.

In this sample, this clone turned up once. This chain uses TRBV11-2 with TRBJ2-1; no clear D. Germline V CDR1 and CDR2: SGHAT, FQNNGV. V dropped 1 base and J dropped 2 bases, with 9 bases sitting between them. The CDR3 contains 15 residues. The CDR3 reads CASSLAGGTYNEQFF. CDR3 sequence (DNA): TGTGCCAGCAGCTTAGCTGGCGGAACCTACAATGAGCAGTTCTTC.

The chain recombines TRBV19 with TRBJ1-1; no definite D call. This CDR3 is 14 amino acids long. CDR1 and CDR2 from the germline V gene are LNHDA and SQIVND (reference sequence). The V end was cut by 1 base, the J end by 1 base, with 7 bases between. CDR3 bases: TGTGCCAGTAGTATAGGCCCCGGGAACACTGAAGCTTTCTTT. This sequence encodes CASSIGPGNTEAFF.

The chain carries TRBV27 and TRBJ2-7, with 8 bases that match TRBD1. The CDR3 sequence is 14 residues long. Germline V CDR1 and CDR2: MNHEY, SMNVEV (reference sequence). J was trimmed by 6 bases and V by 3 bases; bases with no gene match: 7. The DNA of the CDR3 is TGTGCCAGCAGTTTGAGGCAGGGGGCGATCGAGCAGTACTTC. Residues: CASSLRQGAIEQYF.

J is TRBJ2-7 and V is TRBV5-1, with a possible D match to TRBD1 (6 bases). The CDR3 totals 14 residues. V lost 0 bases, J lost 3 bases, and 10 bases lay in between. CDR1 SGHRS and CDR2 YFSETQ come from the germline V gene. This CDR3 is CASSLEGVGYEQYF. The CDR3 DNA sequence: TGCGCCAGCAGCTTGGAGGGGGTAGGCTACGAGCAGTACTTC. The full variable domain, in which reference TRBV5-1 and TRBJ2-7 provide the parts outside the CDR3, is KAGVTQTPRYLIKTRGQQVTLSCSPISGHRSVSWYQQTPGQGLQFLFEYFSETQRNKGNFPGRFSGRQFSNSRSEMNVSTLELGDSALYLCASSLEGVGYEQYFGPGTRLTVT.

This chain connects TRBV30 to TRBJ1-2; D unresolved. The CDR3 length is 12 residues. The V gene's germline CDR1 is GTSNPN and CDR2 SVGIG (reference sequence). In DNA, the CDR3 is TGTGCGGAGGAAACCTCGGGCTATGGCTACACCTTC. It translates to CAEETSGYGYTF.

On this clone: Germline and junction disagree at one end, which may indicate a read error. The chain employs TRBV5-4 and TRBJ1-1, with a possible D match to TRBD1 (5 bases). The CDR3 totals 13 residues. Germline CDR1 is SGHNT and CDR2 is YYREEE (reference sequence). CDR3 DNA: TGTGCCGGCAGCTCTAGGGGAGGCACTGAAGCTTTCTTT. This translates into CAGSSRGGTEAFF.

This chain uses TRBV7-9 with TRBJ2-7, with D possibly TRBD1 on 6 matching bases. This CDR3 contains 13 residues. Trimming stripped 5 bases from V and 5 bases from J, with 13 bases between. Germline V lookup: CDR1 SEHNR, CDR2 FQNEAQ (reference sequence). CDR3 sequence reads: CASSPNAGDEQYF. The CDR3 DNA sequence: TGTGCCAGCAGCCCGAACGCAGGGGACGAGCAGTACTTC. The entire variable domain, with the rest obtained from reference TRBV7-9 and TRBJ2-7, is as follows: DTGVSQNPRHKITKRGQNVTFRCDPISEHNRLYWYRQTLGQGPEFLTYFQNEAQLEKSRLLSDRFSAERPKGSFSTLEIQRTEQGDSAMYLCASSPNAGDEQYFGPGTRLTVT.

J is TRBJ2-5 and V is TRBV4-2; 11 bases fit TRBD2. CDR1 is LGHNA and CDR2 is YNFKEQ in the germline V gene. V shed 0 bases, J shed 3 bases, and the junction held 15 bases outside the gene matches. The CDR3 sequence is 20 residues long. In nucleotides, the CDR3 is TGTGCCAGCAGCCAAGATGGGGCCCCCACTAGCGGGGGAACAGAAGAGACCCAGTACTTC. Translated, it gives CASSQDGAPTSGGTEETQYF.

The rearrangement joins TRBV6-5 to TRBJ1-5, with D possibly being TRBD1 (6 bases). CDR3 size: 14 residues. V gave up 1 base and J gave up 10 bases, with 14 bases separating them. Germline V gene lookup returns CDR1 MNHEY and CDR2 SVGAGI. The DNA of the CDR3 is TGTGCCAGCAGTTACTGGGCAGGGGCCCAACCCCAGCATTTT. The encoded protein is CASSYWAGAQPQHF.

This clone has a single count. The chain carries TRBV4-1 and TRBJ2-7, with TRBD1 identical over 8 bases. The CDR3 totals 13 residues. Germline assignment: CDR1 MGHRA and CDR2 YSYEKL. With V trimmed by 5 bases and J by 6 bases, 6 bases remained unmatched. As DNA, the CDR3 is TGCGCCAGCAGCTCCCGGACAGGGACCGAGCAGTACTTC. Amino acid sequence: CASSSRTGTEQYF.

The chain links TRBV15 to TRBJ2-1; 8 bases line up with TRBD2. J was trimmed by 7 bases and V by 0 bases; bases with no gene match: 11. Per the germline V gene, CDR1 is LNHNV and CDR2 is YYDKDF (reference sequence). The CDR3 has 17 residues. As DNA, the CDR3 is TGTGCCACCAGCAGAGATGGGCTAGCGGGCATTGTGAATGAGCAGTTCTTC. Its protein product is CATSRDGLAGIVNEQFF.

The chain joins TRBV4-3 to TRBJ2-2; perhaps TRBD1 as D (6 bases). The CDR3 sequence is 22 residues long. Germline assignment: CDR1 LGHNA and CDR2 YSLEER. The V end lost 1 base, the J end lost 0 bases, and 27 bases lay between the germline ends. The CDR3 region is CASSQAFLAPGQLTSNTGELFF. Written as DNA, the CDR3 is TGCGCCAGCAGCCAAGCCTTCCTGGCCCCGGGACAACTCACATCGAACACCGGGGAGCTGTTTTTT.

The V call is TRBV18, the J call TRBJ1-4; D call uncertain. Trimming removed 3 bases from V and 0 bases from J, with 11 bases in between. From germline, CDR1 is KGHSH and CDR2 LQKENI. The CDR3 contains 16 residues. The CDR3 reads CASSPVQVATNEKLFF. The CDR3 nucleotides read TGTGCCAGCTCACCGGTCCAGGTTGCAACTAATGAAAAACTGTTTTTT.

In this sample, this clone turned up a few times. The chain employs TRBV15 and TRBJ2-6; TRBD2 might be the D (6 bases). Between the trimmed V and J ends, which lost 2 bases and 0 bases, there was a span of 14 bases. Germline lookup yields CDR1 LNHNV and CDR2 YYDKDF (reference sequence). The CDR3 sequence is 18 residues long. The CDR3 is CATSRRTPGDSGANVLTF. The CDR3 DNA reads TGTGCCACCAGCAGACGAACCCCGGGGGACTCTGGGGCCAACGTCCTGACTTTC.

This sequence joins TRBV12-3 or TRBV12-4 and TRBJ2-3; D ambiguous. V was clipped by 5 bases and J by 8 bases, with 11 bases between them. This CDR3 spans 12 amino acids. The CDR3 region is CASSPTWSTQYF. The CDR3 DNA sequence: TGTGCCAGCAGTCCAACTTGGAGTACGCAGTATTTT.

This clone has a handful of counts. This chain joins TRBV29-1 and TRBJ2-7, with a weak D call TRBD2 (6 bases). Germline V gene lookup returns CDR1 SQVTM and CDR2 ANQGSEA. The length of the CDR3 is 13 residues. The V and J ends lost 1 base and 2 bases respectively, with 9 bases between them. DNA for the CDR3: TGCAGCGTTGAAGGAGCGGGCGCCTACGAGCAGTACTTC. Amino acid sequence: CSVEGAGAYEQYF.

The CDR3 loop reads CASSGRQGDSPLHF. The CDR3 region has the DNA TGTGCCAGCAGCGGGAGACAGGGGGATTCACCCCTCCACTTT. The chain has TRBV5-6 and TRBJ1-6; 9 bases fit TRBD1. With V trimmed by 4 bases and J by 8 bases, 4 bases remained unmatched. This CDR3 region has 14 residues. Germline values: CDR1 SGHDT, CDR2 YYEEEE.

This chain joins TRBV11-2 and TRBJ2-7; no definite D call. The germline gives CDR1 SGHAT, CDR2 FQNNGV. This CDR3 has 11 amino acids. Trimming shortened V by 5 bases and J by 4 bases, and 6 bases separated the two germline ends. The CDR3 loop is CASSLIYEQYF. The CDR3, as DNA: TGTGCCAGCAGCCTAATATACGAGCAGTACTTC.